These T cell receptor beta chains were read from a single sample in a study of blood T cell repertoires in COVID-19. The table came from immunoSEQ multiplex PCR; TCRdb's copy has only in-frame clones and leaves some out. The repertoire includes 100,000 to 150,000 clones, about 80% of them detected once, and about an eighth sits in the top ten. Specimen: peripheral blood. The receptor source for this set is a man aged 55-75 years with acute or convalescent COVID-19. Both conserved end residues are part of each CDR3. Fields, in order: D gene, J gene, CDR3 length, clone size, V gene, CDR3 DNA, CDR3 protein. The D gene is left open where the match is weak. Clone size is given for some rows only: seen once, a few or many times, or a class if the clone is expanded.

d_call: TRBD2
j_call: TRBJ2-2
cdr3_length: 16
clone_size: NA
v_call: TRBV5-1
cdr3_nt: TGCGCCAGCAGCCAGGGACTAGCGGGAGGTCGCGGGGAGCTGTTTTTT
cdr3_aa: CASSQGLAGGRGELFF

d_call: NA
j_call: TRBJ2-1
cdr3_length: 11
clone_size: once
v_call: TRBV28
cdr3_nt: TGTGCCAGCACCAACATCGATGAGCAGTTCTTC
cdr3_aa: CASTNIDEQFF

d_call: NA
j_call: TRBJ2-1
cdr3_length: 15
clone_size: NA
v_call: TRBV4-1
cdr3_nt: TGCGCCAGCAGCCAAGCGGGTAACTCCTACAATGAGCAGTTCTTC
cdr3_aa: CASSQAGNSYNEQFF

d_call: NA
j_call: TRBJ2-7
cdr3_length: 16
clone_size: few
v_call: TRBV4-2
cdr3_nt: TGTGCCAGCAGCCAAGTAGAATACGGCAGGGCCTACGAGCAGTACTTC
cdr3_aa: CASSQVEYGRAYEQYF

d_call: NA
j_call: TRBJ1-3
cdr3_length: 16
clone_size: NA
v_call: TRBV2
cdr3_nt: TGTGCCAGCAGTGTGTCGGTTCCGAGCTCTGGAAACACCATATATTTT
cdr3_aa: CASSVSVPSSGNTIYF

d_call: NA
j_call: TRBJ2-1
cdr3_length: 11
clone_size: NA
v_call: TRBV30
cdr3_nt: TGTGCCTGGACCCACTACAATGAGCAGTTCTTC
cdr3_aa: CAWTHYNEQFF

d_call: NA
j_call: TRBJ1-4
cdr3_length: 16
clone_size: few
v_call: TRBV7-9
cdr3_nt: TGTGCCAGCAGCTTTGAGAAGGGGGTAATCTCGGAAAAACTGTTTTTT
cdr3_aa: CASSFEKGVISEKLFF

d_call: NA
j_call: TRBJ1-6
cdr3_length: 13
clone_size: NA
v_call: TRBV28
cdr3_nt: TGTGCCAGCAGTTTCCTATTGAATTCACCCCTCCACTTT
cdr3_aa: CASSFLLNSPLHF

d_call: NA
j_call: TRBJ2-1
cdr3_length: 16
clone_size: NA
v_call: TRBV4-2
cdr3_nt: TGTGCCAGCAGCCAAGTTGGACAGATCTCCTACAATGAGCAGTTCTTC
cdr3_aa: CASSQVGQISYNEQFF

d_call: NA
j_call: TRBJ2-7
cdr3_length: 15
clone_size: NA
v_call: TRBV9
cdr3_nt: TGTGCCAGCAGCGTAACCCCCCAACCAACGGGAGAGCAGTACTTC
cdr3_aa: CASSVTPQPTGEQYF

d_call: NA
j_call: TRBJ1-2
cdr3_length: 14
clone_size: NA
v_call: TRBV27
cdr3_nt: TGTGCCAGCCGCCGCGGGGGTGCGGGCTATGGCTACACCTTC
cdr3_aa: CASRRGGAGYGYTF

d_call: TRBD2
j_call: TRBJ2-3
cdr3_length: 14
clone_size: NA
v_call: TRBV29-1
cdr3_nt: TGCAGCGTTCCAGTAGCGGGGGGCCTGGATACGCAGTATTTT
cdr3_aa: CSVPVAGGLDTQYF

d_call: TRBD2
j_call: TRBJ2-3
cdr3_length: 15
clone_size: few
v_call: TRBV2
cdr3_nt: TGTGCCAGCAGTGATAGCGGGGGAGGGACAGATACGCAGTATTTT
cdr3_aa: CASSDSGGGTDTQYF

d_call: TRBD2
j_call: TRBJ2-3
cdr3_length: 17
clone_size: NA
v_call: TRBV28
cdr3_nt: TGTGCCAGCAGGCTTCCGGGACTAGCGGGAAGCACAGATACGCAGTATTTT
cdr3_aa: CASRLPGLAGSTDTQYF

d_call: NA
j_call: TRBJ2-2
cdr3_length: 13
clone_size: once
v_call: TRBV28
cdr3_nt: TGTGCCAGCAGCCTTAGGAGTTCCGGGGAGCTGTTTTTT
cdr3_aa: CASSLRSSGELFF

d_call: TRBD2
j_call: TRBJ2-1
cdr3_length: 14
clone_size: NA
v_call: TRBV6-5
cdr3_nt: TGTGCCAGCAGGAGCGGGAGTTACTACAATGAGCAGTTCTTC
cdr3_aa: CASRSGSYYNEQFF

d_call: TRBD1
j_call: TRBJ2-7
cdr3_length: 15
clone_size: NA
v_call: TRBV5-1
cdr3_nt: TGCGCCAGCAGCGTCTCTGGACAGGGGGCGGGGGAGCAGTACTTC
cdr3_aa: CASSVSGQGAGEQYF

d_call: TRBD2
j_call: TRBJ2-3
cdr3_length: 15
clone_size: NA
v_call: TRBV18
cdr3_nt: TGTGCCAGCTCATTGCTAGCGGCGAGCACAGATACGCAGTATTTT
cdr3_aa: CASSLLAASTDTQYF

d_call: NA
j_call: TRBJ1-1
cdr3_length: 13
clone_size: NA
v_call: TRBV19
cdr3_nt: TGTGCCACTTTGAAGCCACCTAACACTGAAGCTTTCTTT
cdr3_aa: CATLKPPNTEAFF

d_call: NA
j_call: TRBJ1-2
cdr3_length: 16
clone_size: many
v_call: TRBV5-4
cdr3_nt: TGTGCCAGCAGCGCTCGAGACGTACAGTGGAACTATGGCTACACCTTC
cdr3_aa: CASSARDVQWNYGYTF

d_call: NA
j_call: TRBJ1-2
cdr3_length: 14
clone_size: few
v_call: TRBV15
cdr3_nt: TGTGCCACCAGCAGAGGAACAGGGTCGGTTGGCTACACCTTC
cdr3_aa: CATSRGTGSVGYTF

d_call: TRBD1
j_call: TRBJ1-3
cdr3_length: 14
clone_size: few
v_call: TRBV4-1
cdr3_nt: TGCGCCAGCAGCCGCCTGACAGGGGAGGACACCATATATTTT
cdr3_aa: CASSRLTGEDTIYF

d_call: TRBD2
j_call: TRBJ2-1
cdr3_length: 15
clone_size: NA
v_call: TRBV19
cdr3_nt: TGTGCCAGTAGTGCCGGGACTAGTATCTACAATGAGCAGTTCTTC
cdr3_aa: CASSAGTSIYNEQFF

d_call: NA
j_call: TRBJ2-1
cdr3_length: 17
clone_size: NA
v_call: TRBV19
cdr3_nt: TGTGCCAGTAGTATAGGGGGGACTTTGACTACTTCCCGGGGGCAGTTCTTC
cdr3_aa: CASSIGGTLTTSRGQFF

d_call: NA
j_call: TRBJ2-2
cdr3_length: 13
clone_size: NA
v_call: TRBV28
cdr3_nt: TGTGCCAGTTCCTCGCGGGGCACCGGGGAGCTGTTTTTT
cdr3_aa: CASSSRGTGELFF

d_call: NA
j_call: TRBJ2-1
cdr3_length: 14
clone_size: NA
v_call: TRBV29-1
cdr3_nt: TGCAGCGTTGATATGGCGGAGTCCTACAATGAGCAGTTCTTC
cdr3_aa: CSVDMAESYNEQFF

d_call: NA
j_call: TRBJ1-5
cdr3_length: 17
clone_size: NA
v_call: TRBV19
cdr3_nt: TGTGCCAGTAGTATAGGGGGCCGGAGGGTAAGCAATCAGCCCCAGCATTTT
cdr3_aa: CASSIGGRRVSNQPQHF

d_call: TRBD1
j_call: TRBJ1-1
cdr3_length: 13
clone_size: few
v_call: TRBV5-1
cdr3_nt: TGCGCCAGCAGCTCCACAGGGGAAACTGAAGCTTTCTTT
cdr3_aa: CASSSTGETEAFF

d_call: TRBD1
j_call: TRBJ1-1
cdr3_length: 13
clone_size: many
v_call: TRBV28
cdr3_nt: TGTGCCAGCAGACCCACAGGGGATCCTGAAGCTTTCTTT
cdr3_aa: CASRPTGDPEAFF

d_call: TRBD1
j_call: TRBJ2-5
cdr3_length: 18
clone_size: NA
v_call: TRBV5-1
cdr3_nt: TGCGCCAGCAGCTTGGGCCCGGACAGGGGGCTCTGGGAAGAGACCCAGTACTTC
cdr3_aa: CASSLGPDRGLWEETQYF

d_call: NA
j_call: TRBJ2-7
cdr3_length: 15
clone_size: NA
v_call: TRBV24-1
cdr3_nt: TGTGCCACCAGTGATCCTAGTAGAGGGCCCTACGAGCAGTACTTC
cdr3_aa: CATSDPSRGPYEQYF

d_call: NA
j_call: TRBJ2-7
cdr3_length: 16
clone_size: NA
v_call: TRBV10-2
cdr3_nt: TGCGCCAGCAGTGACCACCTAGCTATAGTGGCCTACGAGCAGTACTTC
cdr3_aa: CASSDHLAIVAYEQYF

d_call: NA
j_call: TRBJ1-4
cdr3_length: 18
clone_size: NA
v_call: TRBV24-1
cdr3_nt: TGTGCCACCAGTGATCCGAGACCAGGGGAAGGTACTAATGAAAAACTGTTTTTT
cdr3_aa: CATSDPRPGEGTNEKLFF

d_call: NA
j_call: TRBJ1-6
cdr3_length: 13
clone_size: NA
v_call: TRBV27
cdr3_nt: TGTGCCAGCAGTTTATCGGTGGTAGCACCCCTCCACTTT
cdr3_aa: CASSLSVVAPLHF

d_call: TRBD1
j_call: TRBJ1-5
cdr3_length: 14
clone_size: NA
v_call: TRBV2
cdr3_nt: TGTGCCAGCAAGGGGACAGGGGGCAATCAGCCCCAGCATTTT
cdr3_aa: CASKGTGGNQPQHF

d_call: TRBD1
j_call: TRBJ1-4
cdr3_length: 15
clone_size: NA
v_call: TRBV28
cdr3_nt: TGTGCCAGCCATAGGGGGACAGGCCTTGAGGAAAAACTGTTTTTT
cdr3_aa: CASHRGTGLEEKLFF

d_call: NA
j_call: TRBJ2-5
cdr3_length: 14
clone_size: once
v_call: TRBV5-1
cdr3_nt: TGCGCCAGCAGCCTAGTCATGGCTCAAGAGACCCAGTACTTC
cdr3_aa: CASSLVMAQETQYF

d_call: NA
j_call: TRBJ1-6
cdr3_length: 16
clone_size: NA
v_call: TRBV19
cdr3_nt: TGTGCCAGTAGTATGACCGTTGCGGGTTATAATTCACCCCTCCACTTT
cdr3_aa: CASSMTVAGYNSPLHF

d_call: NA
j_call: TRBJ2-3
cdr3_length: 11
clone_size: NA
v_call: TRBV2
cdr3_nt: TGTGCCAGCTTACAGGGAGATACGCAGTATTTT
cdr3_aa: CASLQGDTQYF

d_call: NA
j_call: TRBJ1-2
cdr3_length: 11
clone_size: few
v_call: TRBV2
cdr3_nt: TGTGCCAGCAGTGCACAGGGTGGCTACACCTTC
cdr3_aa: CASSAQGGYTF

d_call: NA
j_call: TRBJ2-3
cdr3_length: 16
clone_size: NA
v_call: TRBV7-7
cdr3_nt: TGTGCCAGCAGCCGTGGGACTTCCACAGGCACAGATACGCAGTATTTT
cdr3_aa: CASSRGTSTGTDTQYF

d_call: NA
j_call: TRBJ2-1
cdr3_length: 18
clone_size: NA
v_call: TRBV7-8
cdr3_nt: TGTGCCAGCAGTAGCGGAATGTTGGGGCGCAGCTCCTACAATGAGCAGTTCTTC
cdr3_aa: CASSSGMLGRSSYNEQFF

d_call: NA
j_call: TRBJ2-5
cdr3_length: 11
clone_size: NA
v_call: TRBV6-5
cdr3_nt: TGTGCCAGCATTACCGGGAAGACCCAGTACTTC
cdr3_aa: CASITGKTQYF

d_call: TRBD1
j_call: TRBJ1-6
cdr3_length: 17
clone_size: NA
v_call: TRBV5-1
cdr3_nt: TGCGCCAGCAGCTTCCTCGAACAGGGGTTGGGAAATTCACCCCTCCACTTT
cdr3_aa: CASSFLEQGLGNSPLHF

d_call: TRBD1
j_call: TRBJ1-6
cdr3_length: 15
clone_size: NA
v_call: TRBV27
cdr3_nt: TGTGCCAGCAGTCCTGGGGACAGGGGTTTTTCACCCCTCCACTTT
cdr3_aa: CASSPGDRGFSPLHF

d_call: TRBD1
j_call: TRBJ1-2
cdr3_length: 14
clone_size: once
v_call: TRBV5-1
cdr3_nt: TGCGCCAGCAGCTTACAGGGGATCGGGAACGGCTACACCTTC
cdr3_aa: CASSLQGIGNGYTF

d_call: TRBD2
j_call: TRBJ2-7
cdr3_length: 16
clone_size: NA
v_call: TRBV28
cdr3_nt: TGTGCCAGCAGGGCCGCCGGGACTAGCGGGAGGGCCGGGCAGTACTTC
cdr3_aa: CASRAAGTSGRAGQYF

d_call: NA
j_call: TRBJ1-5
cdr3_length: 14
clone_size: NA
v_call: TRBV2
cdr3_nt: TGTGCCAGCAGTGAATTAGGGGGGGATCAGCCCCAGCATTTT
cdr3_aa: CASSELGGDQPQHF